The sequence of this T cell receptor (beta chain) was determined in a study of Graves' ophthalmopathy and Graves' hyperthyroidism. CDR1 and CDR2 (germline): SEHNR, FQNEAQ (reference sequence). V was cut by 2 bases and J by 1 base, with 11 bases left in between. CDR3 length: 15 amino acids. The study amplified TCR beta CDR3 regions using RNA transcripts. In the first round, RT-PCR was carried out with HTBI primers, and a multiplex PCR formed the second round. Using its own MiXCR run on the multiplex PCR reads, TCRdb lists one record per CDR3 protein. The table records 170,000 or so distinct CDR3 sequences, 30% to 45% of them present only once. This clonotype was counted only a few times.

J is TRBJ1-1 and V is TRBV7-9; D may be TRBD1 (6 bases). The source is a woman aged 40 to 50 with Graves' ophthalmopathy. The sequenced material came from peripheral blood. CDR3 coding DNA: TGTGCCAGCAGCTTATGGGGGACAACGAACACTGAAGCTTTCTTT. Protein: CASSLWGTTNTEAFF.